A selection of T cell receptor beta chains follows, all from one sample in a study of ipilimumab plus nivolumab after autologous stem cell transplantation. Method: immunoSEQ multiplex PCR; TCRdb's copy keeps in-frame clones and lacks some. In the table there are some 14,000 clones, around 74% of which are singletons. Sequenced material: PBMCs, taken in a trial of ipilimumab plus nivolumab as post-transplant consolidation. The receptor source for this set is a male donor with primary mediastinal lymphoma. The conserved cysteine and the conserved F or W are not part of the CDR3 here. The size of a clone is reported for some rows only, either as once, few or many, or as a class for expanded clones.

>16|.|TRBJ2-2|TRBV5-1
ASSSLITSGSGTGELF
>12|.|TRBJ2-1|TRBV5-1
ASSFSGARDEQF
>12|.|TRBJ1-1|TRBV4-1
ASSQLDSNTEAF
>14|medium-sized|TRBJ2-3|TRBV28
ASSLRQGASTDTQY
>16|once|TRBJ2-5|TRBV14
ASSYDRVEFKAQETQY
>13|.|TRBJ2-1|TRBV5-1
ASSISGSSLNEQF
>9|once|TRBJ2-1|TRBV10-3
AIISGNEQF
>14|few|TRBJ2-7|TRBV7-9
ASSGTGSQLSYEQY
>11|.|TRBJ2-3|TRBV28
ASSPGVTDTQY
>13|.|TRBJ1-1|TRBV10-2
ASSAVDRVNTEAF
>14|.|TRBJ2-3|TRBV18
ASSLRSGAGADTQY
>14|.|TRBJ1-2|TRBV19
ASSSWDPLANYGYT
>10|.|TRBJ1-2|TRBV25-1
ASRGAAYGYT
>15|.|TRBJ2-3|TRBV2
ASRGTSGRLNTDTQY
>11|.|TRBJ2-7|TRBV28
ASSLGLRYEQY
>14|.|TRBJ1-1|TRBV5-1
ASSLAFGRENTEAF
>13|.|TRBJ1-5|TRBV6-6
ASSYIQGGGQPQH
>15|.|TRBJ2-2|TRBV5-4
ASSLESAVADTGELF
>14|medium-sized|TRBJ1-3|TRBV7-9
ASSLSAATSGNTIY
>21|.|TRBJ2-2|TRBV21-1
ASSKKLGLQRGTGVTNTGELF
>11|few|TRBJ1-1|TRBV7-9
ASSLDRNTEAF
>11|.|TRBJ1-5|TRBV5-1
ASRRDNNQPQH
>13|.|TRBJ2-3|TRBV2
ASRPGGGRRDTQY
>13|few|TRBJ2-7|TRBV9
ASSPGVGGGYEQY
>10|few|TRBJ1-1|TRBV28
ASSLVGRGTF
>12|.|TRBJ1-3|TRBV6-1
ASMLGGAGNTIY
>13|.|TRBJ1-2|TRBV18
ASSLDRGPNYGYT
>13|.|TRBJ1-1|TRBV7-2
ASSLARPTNTEAF
>13|once|TRBJ1-2|TRBV9
ASSPQGIPEYGYT